This TCR beta chain was identified during a study of cytomegalovirus exposure and HLA in healthy donors. The data were produced by immunoSEQ multiplex PCR, yet TCRdb's version contains in-frame clones alone and is incomplete. The table shows tens of thousands of clones, with roughly 91% occurring only once. The trim removed 7 bases at V and 8 bases at J, leaving 9 bases unmatched. This CDR3 has 13 residues. Germline-derived CDR1 and CDR2 are SQVTM and ANQGSEA. The source is a woman aged 25 to 39 in good health and CMV-seronegative. The sample taken for sequencing was PBMCs. V usage is TRBV29-1 and J usage is TRBJ2-1; 9 positions agree with TRBD2. As DNA, the CDR3 is TGCAGCGGGCATAGCGGGAGCGACGATGAGCAGTTCTTC. This gives the protein CSGHSGSDDEQFF.